The following is a TCR beta chain sequence with its context. The data originate from a study of immune evolution from preneoplasia to lung adenocarcinoma. Here immunoSEQ multiplex PCR was the method, and the copy in TCRdb shows in-frame clones only, minus some. This table has 30,000 to 45,000 clones, 74% appearing once. The V gene end was trimmed by 6 bases and the J gene end by 4 bases; junction bases not matched to a gene: 10. The CDR3 loop spans 15 amino acids. The germline V gene encodes CDR1 SGHTA and CDR2 FQGNSA. The rearrangement uses TRBV7-2 and TRBJ1-1, with 8 bases lining up with TRBD1. The TCR sequence derives from a person between 60 and 69 years old with lung adenocarcinoma. Sequencing was carried out using FFPE invasive lung adenocarcinoma tissue. The CDR3 here is CASSFSRGQGTEAFF. The CDR3 DNA reads TGTGCCAGCAGTTTTTCCAGGGGGCAGGGCACTGAAGCTTTCTTT.